This T cell receptor beta chain originates from a study of a mutant IDH1 vaccine in newly diagnosed glioma. Study details: Vaccines were first given 4-6 weeks after radiotherapy alone, or with temozolomide cycles. Of treated patients, approximately 62% were men and roughly 40% women, averaging roughly 42 years. Previous treatment comprised radiotherapy, temozolomide, or both, mostly both. Visits designated V12 and V13 were conducted at weeks 35 and 47, respectively.

Data came from immunoSEQ multiplex PCR; TCRdb stores just in-frame clones and leaves some out. The sample yields about 59,000 clones, around 83% seen once. Worth noting for this clone: Its specificity is not known.

Trimming stripped 0 bases from V and 5 bases from J, with 16 bases between. Germline V CDR1 and CDR2: MGHRA, YSYEKL. The CDR3 runs 16 residues. The time point here: week 47, end of study. Doses comprised 300 ug of mutant IDH1 20-mer peptide each, plus topical imiquimod. This clonotype was sampled from a man in his thirties or forties with glioma. The starting material was PBMCs, obtained from a glioma patient whose treatment included an IDH1 peptide vaccine. The chain links TRBV4-1 to TRBJ1-2; D possibly corresponds to TRBD1 (5 bases). The CDR3, as DNA: TGCGCCAGCAGCCAAGAATTGTCCGACCGGGGGTATGGCTACACCTTC. Translated: CASSQELSDRGYGYTF.